What follows are 17 T cell receptor beta chains derived from one specimen sequenced in a study of cytomegalovirus exposure and HLA in healthy donors. 60 Vbeta and 13 Jbeta primers were used in PCR. Profiling relied on immunoSEQ multiplex PCR, and the TCRdb table lists in-frame clones only, not all of them. Of approximately 140,000 clones in the sample, just over 70% were seen once. The specimen sequenced was PBMCs. These receptors all come from a woman in her sixties or seventies in good health and CMV-seropositive.

The rearrangement uses TRBV10-1 and TRBJ2-2, with 7 bases lining up with TRBD1. The V segment lost 6 bases and the J segment 2 bases; nucleotides outside the gene matches: 3. This CDR3 is 14 amino acids long. Looked up from germline, CDR1 is WNHNN and CDR2 is SYGVQD (reference sequence). CDR3 bases: TGCGCCAGCAGGAGGGACAGAAACACCGGGGAGCTGTTTTTT. This gives the protein CASRRDRNTGELFF.

This chain uses TRBV7-9 with TRBJ2-1, with D maybe TRBD2 (6 bases). Germline V gene lookup returns CDR1 SEHNR and CDR2 FQNEAQ (reference sequence). The CDR3 covers 14 residues. Trimming took 7 bases from V and 5 from J, leaving 15 bases between them. The CDR3 here is CASTPGGWDNEQFF. In DNA form, the CDR3 reads TGTGCCAGCACCCCCGGGGGATGGGACAATGAGCAGTTCTTC. Based on the CDR3 plus reference TRBV7-9 and TRBJ2-1, the full variable domain is DTGVSQNPRHKITKRGQNVTFRCDPISEHNRLYWYRQTLGQGPEFLTYFQNEAQLEKSRLLSDRFSAERPKGSFSTLEIQRTEQGDSAMYLCASTPGGWDNEQFFGPGTRLTVL.

This chain joins TRBV18 and TRBJ2-2, with TRBD1 as a possible D gene (5 bases). Between the trimmed V and J ends, which lost 3 bases and 1 base, there was a span of 6 bases. This CDR3 region has 14 residues. Germline CDR1 reads KGHSH; CDR2 reads LQKENI. The CDR3 DNA sequence: TGTGCCAGCTCACCCCAGGGGAACACCGGGGAGCTGTTTTTT. Translating gives CASSPQGNTGELFF.

Regarding this clone: Other DNA sequences within the sample encode an identical CDR3. V gene TRBV18 combines with J gene TRBJ2-3; 10 nucleotides agree with TRBD1. Germline CDR1 KGHSH, CDR2 LQKENI. This CDR3 region has 22 residues. With V trimmed by 4 bases and J by 0 bases, 22 bases remained unmatched. For the CDR3, the DNA is TGTGCCAGCTCACGCAAAAGACGGGGACAGGGGTCGTACAACCTTAGCACAGATACGCAGTATTTT. Residues: CASSRKRRGQGSYNLSTDTQYF.

CDR3 residues: CASSLGDSEDLYGYTF. The CDR3 DNA is TGTGCCAGCAGCTTAGGAGACAGTGAAGATCTCTATGGCTACACCTTC. The gene calls are TRBV7-9 and TRBJ1-2; D might be TRBD1 (5 bases). The CDR3 totals 16 residues. V was trimmed by 1 base and J by 4 bases, leaving 16 bases between them. Germline V gives CDR1 SEHNR, CDR2 FQNEAQ (reference sequence).

This clone was recorded only once. This chain connects TRBV5-1 to TRBJ1-2; 7 bases fit TRBD1. V dropped 5 bases and J dropped 2; count of bases not matched to a gene: 6. The length of the CDR3 is 14 residues. Germline-derived CDR1 and CDR2 are SGHRS and YFSETQ. CDR3 loop: CASRARQGNYGYTF. CDR3 in DNA: TGCGCCAGCAGGGCGAGACAGGGAAACTATGGCTACACCTTC.

The chain employs TRBV9 and TRBJ1-2, with no clear D. V dropped 0 bases and J dropped 5 bases, with 5 bases sitting between them. There are 12 residues in the CDR3. CDR1 and CDR2 (germline): SGDLS, YYNGEE. The CDR3 DNA reads as TGTGCCAGCAGCGTAGCGGGGTATGGCTACACCTTC. Translated: CASSVAGYGYTF.

In this sample, this clone turned up a few times. The chain links TRBV2 to TRBJ1-1; D is uncertain. This CDR3 is built from 13 residues. Germline loops: CDR1 SNHLY, CDR2 FYNNEI. V was shortened by 6 bases and J by 5 bases, with 13 bases between the two germline ends. The CDR3 loop is CASREIGRTEAFF. In DNA, the CDR3 is TGTGCCAGCAGGGAAATAGGGAGGACTGAAGCTTTCTTT. Full variable domain (missing parts from reference TRBV2 and TRBJ1-1): EPEVTQTPSHQVTQMGQEVILRCVPISNHLYFYWYRQILGQKVEFLVSFYNNEISEKSEIFDDQFSVERPDGSNFTLKIRSTKLEDSAMYFCASREIGRTEAFFGQGTRLTVV.

This clone was recorded only once. The chain joins TRBV11-2 to TRBJ2-7; maybe TRBD2 (5 bases). V was clipped by 1 base and J by 6 bases, with 16 bases between them. The CDR3 covers 15 residues. CDR1 and CDR2 from the germline V gene are SGHAT and FQNNGV. The CDR3 here is CASSLGAGNWVEQYF. In DNA, the CDR3 is TGTGCCAGCAGCTTAGGCGCGGGCAATTGGGTCGAGCAGTACTTC.

The DNA of the CDR3 is TGTGCCAGCTCACCTCCGGGACAGAGCTATGGCTACACCTTC. The encoded protein is CASSPPGQSYGYTF. This rearrangement joins TRBV18 to TRBJ1-2; TRBD1 aligns across 7 bases. From germline, CDR1 is KGHSH and CDR2 LQKENI. The CDR3 is 14 amino acids. Trimming cost V 3 bases and J 4 bases; bases outside gene matches: 5.

This chain joins TRBV6-1 and TRBJ1-2, with 7 positions matching TRBD1. CDR1 is MNHNS and CDR2 is SASEGT in the germline V gene. The CDR3 extends over 14 amino acids. V was clipped by 3 bases and J by 5 bases; unmatched bases: 6. CDR3 amino acids: CASSEGRGVYGYTF. In DNA form, the CDR3 reads TGTGCCAGCAGTGAGGGCAGGGGGGTGTATGGCTACACCTTC.

This clone was counted only a few times. This rearrangement joins TRBV7-9 to TRBJ2-7; a weak D match, TRBD2 (7 bases). CDR1 and CDR2 (germline): SEHNR, FQNEAQ (reference sequence). CDR3 length: 16 residues. V lost 0 bases and J 5 bases, leaving 17 bases between the germline ends. The CDR3 region is CASSLAGGGPFHEQYF. CDR3 DNA sequence: TGTGCCAGCAGCTTAGCGGGGGGGGGCCCGTTCCACGAGCAGTACTTC.

This clone has only a few counts. The genes are TRBV4-2 and TRBJ1-1, with TRBD1 as a possible D gene (5 bases). V was cut by 4 bases and J by 5 bases, with 20 bases left in between. There are 16 residues in the CDR3. CDR1 and CDR2 (germline): LGHNA, YNFKEQ. The CDR3 DNA reads TGTGCCAGCAGCCCCCAACGCTCAGGGATGGGAACTGAAGCTTTCTTT. Protein product: CASSPQRSGMGTEAFF.

This chain connects TRBV29-1 to TRBJ1-1; a weak D match, TRBD1 (5 bases). V lost 3 bases and J 5 bases, leaving 10 bases between the germline ends. The CDR3 loop spans 12 amino acids. CDR1 and CDR2 from the germline V gene are SQVTM and ANQGSEA. CDR3 residues: CSVEKGRTEAFF. CDR3 nucleotide sequence: TGCAGCGTTGAGAAGGGGAGGACTGAAGCTTTCTTT.

This clone was seen just once. At one boundary the junction diverges from the germline segment, which might be a read error. This rearrangement joins TRBV7-9 to TRBJ2-7; tentatively, D is TRBD1 or TRBD2 (5 bases each). This CDR3 has 13 amino acids. Germline loops: CDR1 SEHNR, CDR2 FQNEAQ (reference sequence). In DNA form, the CDR3 reads TGTTCCAGCAGCTTAGCGACAGTTTGGGAGCAGTACTTC. Translated: CSSSLATVWEQYF.

This clone has just one count. This chain joins TRBV11-2 and TRBJ2-7, with D possibly matching TRBD2 (5 bases). The CDR3 totals 15 residues. V shed 3 bases and J shed 2 bases, with 14 bases lying between them. Germline CDR1 and CDR2: SGHAT and FQNNGV. The CDR3 DNA reads TGTGCCAGCAGCTTGGGAGCGAACCCTGCCTACGAGCAGTACTTC. This codes for CASSLGANPAYEQYF.

This clone has only one observation. V gene TRBV11-2 combines with J gene TRBJ2-7, with D perhaps matching TRBD1 (6 bases). V lost 1 base to trimming and J lost 1 base, with 11 bases between them. Germline V CDR1 and CDR2: SGHAT, FQNNGV. This CDR3 has 15 amino acids. CDR3 in amino acids: CASSLGGRGSYEQYF. CDR3 nucleotide sequence: TGTGCCAGCAGCTTAGGCGGCAGGGGTTCCTACGAGCAGTACTTC.